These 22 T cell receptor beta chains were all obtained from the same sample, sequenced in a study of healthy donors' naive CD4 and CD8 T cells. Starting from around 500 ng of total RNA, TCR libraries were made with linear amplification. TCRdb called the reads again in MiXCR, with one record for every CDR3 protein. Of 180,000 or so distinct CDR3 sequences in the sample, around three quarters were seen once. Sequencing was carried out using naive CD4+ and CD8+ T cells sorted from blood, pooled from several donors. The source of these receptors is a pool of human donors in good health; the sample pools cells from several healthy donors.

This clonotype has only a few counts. The CDR3 loop is CSVEGPLQETQYF. The CDR3 coding sequence is TGCAGCGTTGAGGGGCCTTTACAAGAGACCCAGTACTTC. V is TRBV29-1 and J is TRBJ2-5; TRBD1 is a possible D gene (5 bases). CDR3 size: 13 residues. In germline, CDR1 is SQVTM, CDR2 ANQGSEA. The V end was cut by 3 bases, the J end by 2 bases, with 10 bases between.

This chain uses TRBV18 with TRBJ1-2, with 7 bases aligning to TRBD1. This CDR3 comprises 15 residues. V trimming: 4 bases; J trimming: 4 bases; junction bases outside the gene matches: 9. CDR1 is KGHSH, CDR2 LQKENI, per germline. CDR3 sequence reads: CASSRSSGQLYGYTF. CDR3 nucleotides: TGTGCCAGCTCACGATCATCGGGACAGCTCTATGGCTACACCTTC.

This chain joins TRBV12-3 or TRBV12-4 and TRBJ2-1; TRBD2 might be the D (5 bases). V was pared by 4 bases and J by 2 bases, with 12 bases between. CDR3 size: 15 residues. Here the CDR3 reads CASSSLSGTYNEQFF. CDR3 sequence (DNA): TGTGCCAGCAGTTCCCTCTCCGGGACCTACAATGAGCAGTTCTTC.

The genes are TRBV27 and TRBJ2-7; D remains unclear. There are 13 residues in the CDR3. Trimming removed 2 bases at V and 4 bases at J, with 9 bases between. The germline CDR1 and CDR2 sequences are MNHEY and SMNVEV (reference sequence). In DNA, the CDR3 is TGTGCCAGCAGTTTAGGGCGAGGATACGAGCAGTACTTC. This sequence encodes CASSLGRGYEQYF.

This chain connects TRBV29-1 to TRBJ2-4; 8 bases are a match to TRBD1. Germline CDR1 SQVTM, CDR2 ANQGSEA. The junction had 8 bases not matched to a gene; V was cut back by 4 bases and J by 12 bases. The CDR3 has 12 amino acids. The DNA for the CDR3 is TGCAGCGTTGCATCAGGACAGGGTGCTCAGTACTTC. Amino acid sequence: CSVASGQGAQYF.

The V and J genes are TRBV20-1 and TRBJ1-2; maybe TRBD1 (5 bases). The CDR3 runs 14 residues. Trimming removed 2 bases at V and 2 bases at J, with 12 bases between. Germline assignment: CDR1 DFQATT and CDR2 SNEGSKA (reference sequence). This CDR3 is CSARKLRGNYGYTF. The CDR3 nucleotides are TGCAGTGCTAGAAAATTAAGGGGAAACTATGGCTACACCTTC.

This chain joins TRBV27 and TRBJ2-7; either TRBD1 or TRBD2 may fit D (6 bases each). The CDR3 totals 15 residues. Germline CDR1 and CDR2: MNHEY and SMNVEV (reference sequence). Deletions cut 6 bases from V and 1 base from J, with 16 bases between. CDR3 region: CASRPTGAASYEQYF. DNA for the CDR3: TGTGCCAGCAGGCCGACGGGGGCAGCTTCCTACGAGCAGTACTTC.

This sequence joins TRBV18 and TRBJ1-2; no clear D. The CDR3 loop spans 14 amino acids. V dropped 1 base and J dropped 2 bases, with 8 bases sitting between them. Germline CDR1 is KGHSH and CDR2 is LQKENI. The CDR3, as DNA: TGTGCCAGCTCACCACTCGACACGAACTATGGCTACACCTTC. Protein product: CASSPLDTNYGYTF.

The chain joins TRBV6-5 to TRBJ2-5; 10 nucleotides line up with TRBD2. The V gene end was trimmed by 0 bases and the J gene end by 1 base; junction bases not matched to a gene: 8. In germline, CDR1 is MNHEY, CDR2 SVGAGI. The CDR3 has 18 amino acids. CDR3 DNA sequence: TGTGCCAGCAGTTACTCGATAGAACTAGCGGGAATCCAAGAGACCCAGTACTTC. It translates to CASSYSIELAGIQETQYF.

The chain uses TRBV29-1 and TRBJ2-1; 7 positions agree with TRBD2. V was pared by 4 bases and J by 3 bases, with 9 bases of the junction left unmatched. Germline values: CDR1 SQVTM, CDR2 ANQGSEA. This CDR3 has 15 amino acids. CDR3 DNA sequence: TGCAGCGTTGGAGCTAGCGGAAATATCTACAATGAGCAGTTCTTC. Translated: CSVGASGNIYNEQFF.

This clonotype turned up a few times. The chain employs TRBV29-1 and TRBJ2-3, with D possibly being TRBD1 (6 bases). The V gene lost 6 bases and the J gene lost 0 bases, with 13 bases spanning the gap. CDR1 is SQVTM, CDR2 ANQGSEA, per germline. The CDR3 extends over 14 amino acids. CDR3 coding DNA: TGCAGCGTCGCCCGGGACACTAGCACAGATACGCAGTATTTT. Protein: CSVARDTSTDTQYF.

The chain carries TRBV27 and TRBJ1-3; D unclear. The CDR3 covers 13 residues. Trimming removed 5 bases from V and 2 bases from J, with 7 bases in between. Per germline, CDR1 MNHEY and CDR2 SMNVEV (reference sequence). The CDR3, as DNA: TGTGCCAGCAGTGTCGGAACTGGAAACACCATATATTTT. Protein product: CASSVGTGNTIYF.

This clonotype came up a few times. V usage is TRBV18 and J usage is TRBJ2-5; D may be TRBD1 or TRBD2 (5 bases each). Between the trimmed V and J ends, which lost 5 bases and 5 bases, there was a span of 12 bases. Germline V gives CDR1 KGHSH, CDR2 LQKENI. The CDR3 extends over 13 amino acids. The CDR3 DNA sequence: TGTGCCAGCTCAAGTCATTGGGGGGAGACCCAGTACTTC. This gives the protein CASSSHWGETQYF.

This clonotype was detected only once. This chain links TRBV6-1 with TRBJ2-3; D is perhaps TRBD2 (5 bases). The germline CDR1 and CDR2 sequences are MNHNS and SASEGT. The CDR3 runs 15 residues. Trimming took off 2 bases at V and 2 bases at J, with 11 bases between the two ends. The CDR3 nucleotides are TGTGCCAGCAGTGAACAGACCGGGGTCACAGATACGCAGTATTTT. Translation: CASSEQTGVTDTQYF.

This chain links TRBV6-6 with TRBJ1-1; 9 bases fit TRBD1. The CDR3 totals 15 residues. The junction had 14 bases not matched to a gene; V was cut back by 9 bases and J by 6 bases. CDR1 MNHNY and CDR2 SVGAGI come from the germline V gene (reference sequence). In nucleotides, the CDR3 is TGTGCCAGTACGGGGACAGGGCTAAGGTTGGCTGAAGCTTTCTTT. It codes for CASTGTGLRLAEAFF.

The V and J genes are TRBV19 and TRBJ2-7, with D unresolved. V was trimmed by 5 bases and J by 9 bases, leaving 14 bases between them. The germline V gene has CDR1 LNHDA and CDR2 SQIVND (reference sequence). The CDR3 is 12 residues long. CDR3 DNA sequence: TGTGCCAGTAGTCCCTCAGGTGACGGGCAGTACTTC. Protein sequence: CASSPSGDGQYF.

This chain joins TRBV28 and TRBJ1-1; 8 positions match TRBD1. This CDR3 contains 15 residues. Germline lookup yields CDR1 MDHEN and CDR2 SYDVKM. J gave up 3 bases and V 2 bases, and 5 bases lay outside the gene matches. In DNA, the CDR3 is TGTGCCAGCAGTTTACCGATGACAGGGGACACTGAAGCTTTCTTT. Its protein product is CASSLPMTGDTEAFF. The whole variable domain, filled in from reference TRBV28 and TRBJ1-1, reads DVKVTQSSRYLVKRTGEKVFLECVQDMDHENMFWYRQDPGLGLRLIYFSYDVKMKEKGDIPEGYSVSREKKERFSLILESASTNQTSMYLCASSLPMTGDTEAFFGQGTRLTVV.

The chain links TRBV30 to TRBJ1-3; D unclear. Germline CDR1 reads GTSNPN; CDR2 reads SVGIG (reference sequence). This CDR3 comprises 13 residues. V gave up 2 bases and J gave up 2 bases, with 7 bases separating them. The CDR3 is CAWSLGTGNTIYF. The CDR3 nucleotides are TGTGCCTGGAGTTTAGGGACTGGAAACACCATATATTTT.

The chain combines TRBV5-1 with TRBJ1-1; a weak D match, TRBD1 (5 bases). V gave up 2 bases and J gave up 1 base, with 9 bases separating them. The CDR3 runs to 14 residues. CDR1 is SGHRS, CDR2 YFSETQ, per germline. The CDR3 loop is CASSLDSPNTEAFF. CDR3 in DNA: TGCGCCAGCAGCTTAGACAGCCCGAACACTGAAGCTTTCTTT.

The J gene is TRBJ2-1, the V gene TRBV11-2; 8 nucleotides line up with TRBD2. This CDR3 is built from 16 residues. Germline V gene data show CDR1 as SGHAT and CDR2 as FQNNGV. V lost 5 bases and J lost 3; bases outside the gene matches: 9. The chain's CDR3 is CASSQLGRALYNEQFF. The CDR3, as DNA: TGTGCCAGCAGCCAGCTCGGGAGGGCCCTCTACAATGAGCAGTTCTTC. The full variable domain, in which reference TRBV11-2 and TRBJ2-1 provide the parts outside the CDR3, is EAGVAQSPRYKIIEKRQSVAFWCNPISGHATLYWYQQILGQGPKLLIQFQNNGVVDDSQLPKDRFSAERLKGVDSTLKIQPAKLEDSAVYLCASSQLGRALYNEQFFGPGTRLTVL.

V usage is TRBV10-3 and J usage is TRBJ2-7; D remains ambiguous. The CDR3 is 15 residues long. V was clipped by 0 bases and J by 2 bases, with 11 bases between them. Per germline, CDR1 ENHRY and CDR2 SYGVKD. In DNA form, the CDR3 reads TGTGCCATCAGTGAGTCGACTCCAGATACCTACGAGCAGTACTTC. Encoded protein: CAISESTPDTYEQYF.

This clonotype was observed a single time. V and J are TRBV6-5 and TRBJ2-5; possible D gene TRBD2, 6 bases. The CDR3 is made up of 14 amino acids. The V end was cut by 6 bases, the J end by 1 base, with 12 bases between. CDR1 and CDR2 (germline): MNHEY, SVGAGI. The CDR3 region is CASRSGWFQETQYF. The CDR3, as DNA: TGTGCCAGCAGGAGCGGGTGGTTCCAAGAGACCCAGTACTTC.